The rows below give T cell receptor beta chains drawn from one sample of a study of cytotoxic CD8 clonotypes in ibrutinib-treated CLL. Sequencing used immunoSEQ multiplex PCR; TCRdb keeps in-frame clones, though not all of them. Here the sample spans around 250,000 clones, 60% to 75% being singletons. The sequencing here drew on PBMCs, taken after 24 months of ibrutinib treatment. These receptors all come from a human donor with chronic lymphocytic leukemia. Each CDR3 is given with its conserved first and last residue. Fields, in order: clone size, J gene, D gene, V gene, CDR3 protein, CDR3 DNA. D genes are given only for firm matches. Some rows have no size entry. The others give once, few or many, or a class for an expanded clone.

NA,TRBJ2-2,NA,TRBV7-3,CASSLVPSTGELFF,TGTGCCAGCAGCTTAGTCCCGAGCACCGGGGAGCTGTTTTTT
few,TRBJ1-5,NA,TRBV19,CASSISGSNQPQHF,TGTGCCAGTAGTATATCAGGTAGCAATCAGCCCCAGCATTTT
NA,TRBJ1-1,TRBD1,TRBV30,CAWSEGAVGTEAFF,TGTGCCTGGAGTGAGGGGGCGGTGGGAACTGAAGCTTTCTTT
NA,TRBJ2-2,TRBD2,TRBV5-6,CASSSSGLAGAGELFF,TGTGCCAGCAGCTCCTCCGGACTAGCGGGAGCCGGGGAGCTGTTTTTT
NA,TRBJ1-4,NA,TRBV19,CASSIRGDEKLFF,TGTGCCAGTAGTATTCGCGGAGATGAAAAACTGTTTTTT
NA,TRBJ1-4,TRBD1,TRBV9,CASSAPGQGAGNEKLFF,TGTGCCAGCAGCGCCCCGGGACAGGGGGCCGGTAATGAAAAACTGTTTTTT
NA,TRBJ2-7,NA,TRBV11-3,CASSLRSGRDVSF,TGTGCCAGCAGCTTACGTTCGGGGCGGGACGTCTCCTTC
few,TRBJ1-5,NA,TRBV4-1,CASSLDGDQPQHF,TGCGCCAGCAGCCTAGACGGCGATCAGCCCCAGCATTTT
NA,TRBJ2-7,TRBD1,TRBV11-1,CASSFPRDRGLRGEDEQYF,TGTGCCAGCAGCTTTCCCAGGGACAGGGGGCTGCGAGGGGAGGACGAGCAGTACTTC
NA,TRBJ2-2,TRBD2,TRBV9,CASSVLGRGTGELFF,TGTGCCAGCAGCGTACTCGGGAGGGGCACCGGGGAGCTGTTTTTT
NA,TRBJ2-2,NA,TRBV5-1,CASSLMGTGELFF,TGCGCCAGCAGCTTGATGGGGACCGGGGAGCTGTTTTTT
NA,TRBJ2-2,TRBD2,TRBV29-1,CSVDGGSMGTGELFF,TGCAGCGTTGATGGCGGGAGTATGGGCACCGGGGAGCTGTTTTTT
NA,TRBJ2-7,NA,TRBV7-7,CASSPTGGGGEQYF,TGTGCTAGCAGCCCAACGGGGGGCGGAGGGGAGCAGTACTTC
NA,TRBJ2-1,TRBD2,TRBV7-9,CASSSHLAGGNEQFF,TGTGCCAGCAGCTCCCATCTAGCGGGAGGCAATGAGCAGTTCTTC
NA,TRBJ2-6,NA,TRBV7-2,CASSLDFGANVLTF,TGTGCCAGCAGCTTAGATTTTGGGGCCAACGTCCTGACTTTC
NA,TRBJ1-5,TRBD1,TRBV28,CASSSGGGNQPQHF,TGTGCCAGCAGTTCAGGGGGCGGCAATCAGCCCCAGCATTTT
NA,TRBJ2-1,NA,TRBV5-1,CASSLLRDLSNEQFF,TGCGCCAGCAGCTTGTTGCGGGATTTATCGAATGAGCAGTTCTTC
NA,TRBJ1-4,TRBD1,TRBV9,CASSGHPGQLEKLFF,TGTGCCAGCAGCGGCCATCCGGGACAGTTAGAAAAACTGTTTTTT
NA,TRBJ2-7,NA,TRBV30,CAWGGLASSYEQYF,TGTGCCTGGGGGGGCCTAGCGAGCTCCTACGAGCAGTACTTC
once,TRBJ1-1,NA,TRBV6-1,CASSDDESGNTEAFF,TGTGCCAGCAGTGATGACGAATCGGGAAACACTGAAGCTTTCTTT
NA,TRBJ1-5,NA,TRBV6-5,CAIARDSNQPQHF,TGTGCCATCGCCCGGGACAGCAATCAGCCCCAGCATTTT
once,TRBJ2-1,NA,TRBV2,CASGDDNEQFF,TGTGCCAGCGGGGATGACAATGAGCAGTTCTTC
few,TRBJ2-1,NA,TRBV28,CASSAPPGWGEQFF,TGTGCCAGCAGTGCTCCTCCGGGCTGGGGTGAGCAGTTCTTC
few,TRBJ2-7,NA,TRBV9,CASSVEGTQSYEQYF,TGTGCCAGCAGCGTAGAGGGAACCCAGTCCTACGAGCAGTACTTC
NA,TRBJ1-2,NA,TRBV7-3,CASSLIGTHGYTF,TGTGCCAGCAGCTTAATTGGGACCCATGGCTACACCTTC
NA,TRBJ1-1,NA,TRBV15,CATQHQTGTEAFF,TGTGCCACCCAACACCAAACGGGCACTGAAGCTTTCTTT
NA,TRBJ2-2,TRBD1,TRBV7-3,CASSSDSPGGGTGELFF,TGTGCCAGCAGCAGTGACAGCCCAGGGGGTGGCACCGGGGAGCTGTTTTTT
NA,TRBJ1-4,NA,TRBV7-3,CASSNKREKLFF,TGTGCCAGCAGCAACAAGCGTGAAAAACTGTTTTTT
NA,TRBJ2-5,TRBD2,TRBV27,CASSWGGRGVETQYF,TGTGCCAGCAGTTGGGGCGGGAGGGGAGTGGAGACCCAGTACTTC
NA,TRBJ2-5,TRBD2,TRBV2,CASSDPGLAGGLQETQYF,TGTGCCAGCAGTGACCCGGGACTAGCGGGAGGCCTACAAGAGACCCAGTACTTC
NA,TRBJ1-2,NA,TRBV6-5,CASSADSRYGYTF,TGTGCCAGCAGTGCCGACAGCCGCTATGGCTACACCTTC
NA,TRBJ2-7,NA,TRBV7-3,CASSLGSGGSHEQYF,TGTGCCAGCAGCTTAGGGAGCGGAGGGTCCCACGAGCAGTACTTC
NA,TRBJ2-1,NA,TRBV27,CASSLSGAGEQFF,TGTGCCAGCAGTTTATCAGGGGCGGGTGAGCAGTTCTTC
once,TRBJ2-7,NA,TRBV29-1,CSAWDTLYEQYF,TGCAGCGCTTGGGACACCCTGTACGAGCAGTACTTC
few,TRBJ2-7,NA,TRBV11-1,CASSPSEEEQYF,TGTGCCAGCAGCCCTAGTGAGGAGGAGCAGTACTTC
NA,TRBJ1-1,NA,TRBV9,CASSVVTEAFF,TGTGCCAGCAGCGTAGTAACTGAAGCTTTCTTT
NA,TRBJ2-7,NA,TRBV20-1,CSARFSYEQYF,TGCAGTGCTAGATTCAGTTACGAGCAGTACTTC
NA,TRBJ2-7,TRBD1,TRBV10-3,CAITPGTDYEQYF,TGTGCCATCACCCCGGGGACAGATTACGAGCAGTACTTC
NA,TRBJ2-7,TRBD1,TRBV30,CAWTSPTGIGYEQYF,TGTGCCTGGACAAGTCCGACAGGGATAGGCTACGAGCAGTACTTC
NA,TRBJ1-1,NA,TRBV5-4,CASSSPRDIMNTEAFF,TGTGCCAGCAGCTCGCCCAGGGACATCATGAACACTGAAGCTTTCTTT
NA,TRBJ2-5,TRBD1,TRBV11-3,CASSKRTGDLETQYF,TGTGCCAGCAGCAAAAGGACAGGGGATTTGGAGACCCAGTACTTC
NA,TRBJ2-5,TRBD1,TRBV29-1,CSVGQGAGETQYF,TGCAGCGTCGGACAGGGGGCTGGGGAGACCCAGTACTTC
NA,TRBJ2-1,TRBD2,TRBV4-2,CASSQDGTSGPYNEQFF,TGTGCCAGCAGCCAAGATGGGACTAGCGGGCCCTACAATGAGCAGTTCTTC
NA,TRBJ2-7,TRBD1,TRBV11-3,CASSLGTGTYEQYF,TGTGCCAGCAGCCTCGGGACAGGGACCTACGAGCAGTACTTC
few,TRBJ2-7,NA,TRBV7-9,CASSSISREQYF,TGTGCCAGCAGCTCTATCTCGAGGGAGCAGTACTTC
NA,TRBJ2-7,NA,TRBV9,CASSVDGGPLDEQYF,TGTGCCAGCAGCGTAGACGGGGGACCCCTTGACGAGCAGTACTTC
NA,TRBJ2-1,NA,TRBV7-3,CASSFDTGGYNEQFF,TGTGCCAGCAGCTTTGACACCGGGGGATACAATGAGCAGTTCTTC
NA,TRBJ1-1,NA,TRBV9,CASSTRISQTEAFF,TGTGCCAGCAGCACCAGGATAAGTCAGACTGAAGCTTTCTTT
NA,TRBJ2-2,NA,TRBV28,CASSPVEATNTGELFF,TGTGCCAGCAGTCCCGTTGAGGCAACGAACACCGGGGAGCTGTTTTTT
NA,TRBJ2-3,TRBD2,TRBV28,CASAPLAGGDTQYF,TGTGCCAGCGCTCCCCTGGCGGGAGGAGATACGCAGTATTTT
NA,TRBJ1-1,NA,TRBV5-1,CASSSGRTEAFF,TGCGCCAGCAGCTCGGGGCGGACTGAAGCTTTCTTT
NA,TRBJ2-7,NA,TRBV20-1,CSALGDYEQYF,TGCAGTGCATTGGGAGACTACGAGCAGTACTTC